One sample yielded the 24 T cell receptor beta chains listed below, sequenced in a study of shared clonotypes between healthy human individuals. Method: immunoSEQ multiplex PCR; TCRdb's copy keeps in-frame clones and lacks some. In the table there are some 1.4 million clones, approximately 97% of which are singletons. Sample: naive CD4+ T cells sorted from blood. Subset given: CD45RA+ positively selected. These receptors were collected from a young man in good health.

The chain recombines TRBV18 with TRBJ2-3, with 10 bases identical to TRBD1. There are 14 residues in the CDR3. CDR1 and CDR2 (germline): KGHSH, LQKENI. Trimming took 3 bases from V and 6 from J; bases not matched to a gene: 3. This CDR3 reads CASSPGDRGDTQYF. CDR3 bases: TGTGCCAGCTCACCCGGGGACAGGGGTGATACGCAGTATTTT.

The genes are TRBV6-6 and TRBJ1-5, with D possibly matching TRBD1 (5 bases). The CDR3 is 16 amino acids. Trimming took off 6 bases at V and 3 bases at J, with 18 bases between the two ends. Germline values: CDR1 MNHNY, CDR2 SVGAGI (reference sequence). The CDR3 DNA reads as TGTGCCAGCAGCTGGGGGGTTCAAGCCCCCAATCAGCCCCAGCATTTT. Translation gives CASSWGVQAPNQPQHF.

The chain recombines TRBV6-1 with TRBJ1-2; a weak D match, TRBD1 (6 bases). The CDR3 has 15 residues. Germline-derived CDR1 and CDR2 are MNHNS and SASEGT. Trimming stripped 1 base from V and 4 bases from J, with 13 bases between. The CDR3 protein is CASSEVPPRGYGYTF. The DNA of the CDR3 is TGTGCCAGCAGTGAAGTCCCCCCCAGGGGCTATGGCTACACCTTC.

The rearrangement uses TRBV7-2 and TRBJ1-2, with D unclear. Trimming left V 1 base short and J 4 bases short, with 13 bases between. The CDR3 has 15 amino acids. Germline V gene data show CDR1 as SGHTA and CDR2 as FQGNSA. CDR3 nucleotides: TGTGCCAGCAGCTTAGTAGCCCAGAAAACCTATGGCTACACCTTC. Amino acid sequence: CASSLVAQKTYGYTF.

DNA for the CDR3: TGTGCCAGCAGTTTTTCCCCTCCCGATCTCTATGGCTACACCTTC. It specifies CASSFSPPDLYGYTF. The chain carries TRBV28 and TRBJ1-2; D unclear. V lost 3 bases and J 4 bases, leaving 15 bases between the germline ends. The length of the CDR3 is 15 residues. Germline V gene data show CDR1 as MDHEN and CDR2 as SYDVKM.

This chain connects TRBV5-4 to TRBJ1-2, with D perhaps TRBD1 (5 bases). V was clipped by 3 bases and J by 5 bases, with 29 bases between them. Looked up from germline, CDR1 is SGHNT and CDR2 is YYREEE (reference sequence). This CDR3 region has 19 residues. This chain's CDR3 is CASSYWGNGLRERTYGYTF. CDR3 DNA: TGTGCCAGCAGCTATTGGGGTAACGGCCTCAGAGAAAGGACATATGGCTACACCTTC.

This chain links TRBV9 with TRBJ2-5; 14 nucleotides match TRBD2. V gave up 3 bases and J gave up 5 bases; unmatched junction bases: 6. The CDR3 totals 16 residues. The germline V gene encodes CDR1 SGDLS and CDR2 YYNGEE. Written as DNA, the CDR3 is TGTGCCAGCAGCGACGGGACTAGCGGGAGTATGGAGACCCAGTACTTC. Amino acids: CASSDGTSGSMETQYF.

The V and J genes are TRBV28 and TRBJ1-2; D gene uncertain. Trimming shortened V by 1 base and J by 7 bases, and 10 bases separated the two germline ends. CDR1 and CDR2 from the germline V gene are MDHEN and SYDVKM. The CDR3 is 13 amino acids. The CDR3 coding sequence is TGTGCCAGCAGTTTATTAGGTTCCGGTGGCTACACCTTC. Translating it yields CASSLLGSGGYTF.

For this clone: The same CDR3 arises from other DNA sequences in this sample as well. The rearrangement joins TRBV28 to TRBJ1-5, with D possibly being TRBD1 (5 bases). V was trimmed by 5 bases and J by 5 bases, leaving 10 bases between them. The CDR3 is 13 amino acids. The germline CDR1 and CDR2 sequences are MDHEN and SYDVKM. The DNA of the CDR3 is TGTGCCAGCAGTCTCCTAGGGGATCAGCCCCAGCATTTT. Its translation is CASSLLGDQPQHF.

Concerning this clone: Other DNA sequences in this sample translate to the same CDR3. The V call is TRBV7-9, the J call TRBJ1-1; no clear D gene. Trimming pared 4 bases from V and 1 base from J, leaving 7 bases between. CDR1 and CDR2 (germline): SEHNR, FQNEAQ (reference sequence). This CDR3 is 13 amino acids long. CDR3 DNA sequence: TGTGCCAGCAGCTCGCAGGAGAACACTGAAGCTTTCTTT. Its protein is CASSSQENTEAFF.

J is TRBJ2-7 and V is TRBV11-2; possible D gene TRBD1, 5 bases. The length of the CDR3 is 14 residues. V lost 5 bases, J lost 5 bases, and 16 bases lay in between. CDR1 SGHAT and CDR2 FQNNGV come from the germline V gene. The CDR3: CASSLTPGNHEQYF. In nucleotides, the CDR3 is TGTGCCAGCAGCCTAACCCCAGGGAACCACGAGCAGTACTTC.

The chain links TRBV7-9 to TRBJ1-2; no definite D call. V gave up 4 bases and J gave up 3 bases, with 9 bases separating them. Germline CDR1 and CDR2: SEHNR and FQNEAQ (reference sequence). This CDR3 is built from 13 residues. The CDR3 DNA sequence: TGTGCCAGCAGCTACTATGAGGACTATGGCTACACCTTC. Translation gives CASSYYEDYGYTF.

This chain uses TRBV5-4 with TRBJ2-3; 13 nucleotides match TRBD2. The CDR3 length is 14 residues. V was clipped by 4 bases and J by 6 bases; unmatched bases: 2. CDR1 is SGHNT, CDR2 YYREEE, per germline (reference sequence). The CDR3 loop reads CASSQGLAGDTQYF. The CDR3 nucleotides are TGTGCCAGCAGCCAGGGACTAGCGGGGGATACGCAGTATTTT.

The chain uses TRBV11-2 and TRBJ2-5; no clear D gene. Trimming pared 1 base from V and 1 base from J, leaving 7 bases between. Germline V gives CDR1 SGHAT, CDR2 FQNNGV. This CDR3 is built from 14 residues. CDR3 in amino acids: CASSLVGIQETQYF. The CDR3 DNA is TGTGCCAGCAGCTTAGTTGGCATCCAAGAGACCCAGTACTTC.

The chain carries TRBV4-3 and TRBJ2-7; D gene ambiguous. The CDR3 has 13 amino acids. V was clipped by 1 base and J by 6 bases, with 10 bases between them. The germline gives CDR1 LGHNA, CDR2 YSLEER. The CDR3, as DNA: TGCGCCAGCAGCCAAGGTGGCTTCGCCGAGCAGTACTTC. It yields the protein CASSQGGFAEQYF.

V gene TRBV18 combines with J gene TRBJ2-2; the match to TRBD2 covers 10 bases. The V gene's germline CDR1 is KGHSH and CDR2 LQKENI. The CDR3 contains 17 residues. V was pared by 1 base and J by 6 bases, with 8 bases of the junction left unmatched. In DNA form, the CDR3 reads TGTGCCAGCTCACCACTCTCGCCTAGCGGGAGCTCCGGGGAGCTGTTTTTT. Residues: CASSPLSPSGSSGELFF.

This rearrangement joins TRBV18 to TRBJ2-4, with 14 bases that match TRBD2. The trim removed 6 bases at V and 8 bases at J, leaving 12 bases unmatched. The CDR3 is 17 residues long. The germline gives CDR1 KGHSH, CDR2 LQKENI. In DNA form, the CDR3 reads TGTGCCAGCTCGAAAAAGGGACTAGCGGGAGAGCCGCACATTCAGTACTTC. This translates into CASSKKGLAGEPHIQYF.

A single count supports this clone. The chain employs TRBV19 and TRBJ2-7; no clear D gene. CDR1 and CDR2 from the germline V gene are LNHDA and SQIVND (reference sequence). The CDR3 has 14 amino acids. Trimming took off 0 bases at V and 5 bases at J, with 11 bases between the two ends. As DNA, the CDR3 is TGTGCCAGTAGTATAGATCTACATTTCAACGAGCAGTACTTC. This codes for CASSIDLHFNEQYF. Full variable domain (remainder filled in from reference TRBV19 and TRBJ2-7): DGGITQSPKYLFRKEGQNVTLSCEQNLNHDAMYWYRQDPGQGLRLIYYSQIVNDFQKGDIAEGYSVSREKKESFPLTVTSAQKNPTAFYLCASSIDLHFNEQYFGPGTRLTVT.

CDR3 loop: CASSQGPGPVEPQHF. CDR3 DNA sequence: TGCGCCAGCAGCCAAGGACCCGGGCCCGTTGAGCCCCAGCATTTT. V usage is TRBV4-1 and J usage is TRBJ1-5; D unresolved. Germline V gene lookup returns CDR1 MGHRA and CDR2 YSYEKL. CDR3 size: 15 residues. The V gene lost 1 base and the J gene lost 8 bases, with 15 bases spanning the gap.

The chain uses TRBV7-2 and TRBJ2-3, with D perhaps TRBD1 (6 bases). From germline, CDR1 is SGHTA and CDR2 FQGNSA. The V end was cut by 5 bases, the J end by 5 bases, with 11 bases between. This CDR3 has 13 residues. The CDR3 region has the DNA TGTGCCAGCAGCCTTCCGGGACAAGATACGCAGTATTTT. Translating it yields CASSLPGQDTQYF.

The rearrangement joins TRBV9 to TRBJ1-2; D is undetermined. The length of the CDR3 is 14 residues. In germline, CDR1 is SGDLS, CDR2 YYNGEE. Between the trimmed V and J ends, which lost 2 bases and 8 bases, there was a span of 16 bases. The CDR3 loop is CASSVTLRGEGYTF. Here the CDR3 DNA reads TGTGCCAGCAGCGTGACATTGCGGGGTGAAGGCTACACCTTC.

The genes are TRBV27 and TRBJ2-1; D call uncertain. V was pared by 6 bases and J by 8 bases, with 8 bases between. Germline V gene lookup returns CDR1 MNHEY and CDR2 SMNVEV (reference sequence). This CDR3 region has 11 residues. The CDR3 region has the DNA TGTGCCAGCAGGCTGCGCGATGAGCAGTTCTTC. Protein product: CASRLRDEQFF.

The V call is TRBV10-3, the J call TRBJ2-7, with D perhaps matching TRBD2 (6 bases). The V end was cut by 0 bases, the J end by 3 bases, with 9 bases between. Germline assignment: CDR1 ENHRY and CDR2 SYGVKD. The CDR3 has 14 amino acids. Here the CDR3 DNA reads TGTGCCATCAGTGAGTCGCCTAGCGACTACGAGCAGTACTTC. Its protein is CAISESPSDYEQYF.

CDR3 in DNA: TGTGCCAGCAGCTTAACAGGGTTGGGCGAGCAGTACTTC. Protein: CASSLTGLGEQYF. V gene TRBV7-3 combines with J gene TRBJ2-7; D is unclear. V dropped 0 bases and J dropped 6 bases, with 9 bases sitting between them. This CDR3 spans 13 amino acids. Germline-derived CDR1 and CDR2 are SGHTA and FQGTGA.